The 4 T cell receptor beta chains below were found in one sample sequenced in a study of CD8+CD57+ T cells in acquired aplastic anemia. Profiles of TCR beta VDJ and CDR3 were generated from a genomic DNA template. TCRdb used MiXCR to reprocess the reads, holding one entry per CDR3 protein. The sample comprises 250,000 to 350,000 distinct CDR3 sequences, 45% to 70% of which are singletons, and less than 9.5% rests with the top ten. Sequencing was performed on sorted CD4+, CD8+, or CD8+CD57+ T cells (not recorded which) from PBMCs. These receptors were collected from a human donor with severe aplastic anemia or a healthy control (not recorded which).

This chain connects TRBV2 to TRBJ1-5; D not resolved. CDR1 is SNHLY, CDR2 FYNNEI, per germline. With 4 bases removed from V and 5 bases from J, the gap between germline ends came to 15 bases. This CDR3 has 15 amino acids. The CDR3 is CASSGVFQEDQPQHF. The CDR3 bases are TGTGCCAGCAGTGGAGTCTTCCAGGAAGATCAGCCCCAGCATTTT.

This chain links TRBV24-1 with TRBJ1-2, with no clear D. CDR3 length: 14 residues. The germline V and J ends were trimmed by 2 bases and 2 bases, with 8 bases remaining between them. Germline-derived CDR1 and CDR2 are KGHDR and SFDVKD. This chain's CDR3 is CATSDYPGNYGYTF. Written as DNA, the CDR3 is TGTGCCACCAGTGATTACCCGGGGAACTATGGCTACACCTTC.

V is TRBV5-1 and J is TRBJ2-6; possible D gene TRBD1, 5 bases. V was trimmed by 0 bases and J by 3 bases, leaving 7 bases between them. Germline V CDR1 and CDR2: SGHRS, YFSETQ. This CDR3 spans 15 amino acids. The CDR3 region has the DNA TGCGCCAGCAGCTTGGCTAGGGGTGGGGCCAACGTCCTGACTTTC. Residues: CASSLARGGANVLTF.

This clonotype has at least ten counts. V gene TRBV7-9 combines with J gene TRBJ2-5, with D possibly being TRBD1 (6 bases). Trimming removed 6 bases from V and 5 bases from J, with 16 bases in between. The germline CDR1 and CDR2 sequences are SEHNR and FQNEAQ (reference sequence). This CDR3 has 14 amino acids. The CDR3, as DNA: TGTGCCAGCAGGGACACAGGGTCCGGGGAGACCCAGTACTTC. Translation: CASRDTGSGETQYF.